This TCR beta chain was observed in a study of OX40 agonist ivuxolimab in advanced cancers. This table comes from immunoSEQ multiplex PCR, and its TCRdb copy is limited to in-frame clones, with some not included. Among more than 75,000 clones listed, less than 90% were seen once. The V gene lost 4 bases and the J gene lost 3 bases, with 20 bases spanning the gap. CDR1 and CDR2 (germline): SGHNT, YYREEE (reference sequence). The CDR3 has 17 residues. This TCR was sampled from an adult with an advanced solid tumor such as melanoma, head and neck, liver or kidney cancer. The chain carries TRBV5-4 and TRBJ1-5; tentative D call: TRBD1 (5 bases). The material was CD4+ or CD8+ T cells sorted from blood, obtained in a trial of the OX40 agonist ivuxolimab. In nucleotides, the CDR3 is TGTGCCAGCAGCCGCCCAAGGGTCAGGGCCTCCAATCAGCCCCAGCATTTT. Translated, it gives CASSRPRVRASNQPQHF.